A selection of T cell receptor beta chains follows, all from one sample in a study of response to subunit inactivated influenza vaccine. TCRdb used MiXCR to reprocess the RT-PCR reads, holding one entry per CDR3 protein. Seen here are around 490,000 distinct CDR3 sequences, less than 8% observed once, and the top ten hold 13%. The input for sequencing was PBMCs from blood, taken less than 30 months after vaccination. The receptors were sampled from a man aged 45-69 years who received an inactivated influenza vaccine. The CDR3 runs from the conserved cysteine through the conserved F or W. A D gene is named only where the DNA matches it firmly. Expanded clones are given a class, and other clones once, few, many or no size at all.

TRBJ2-3	TRBD2	NA	TRBV11-1	CASSLERGGAFDTQYF	TGTGCCAGCAGCTTAGAGCGCGGGGGGGCCTTCGATACGCAGTATTTT
TRBJ2-3	NA	few	TRBV20-1	CSATGESTDTQYF	TGCAGTGCTACGGGGGAGTCGACAGATACGCAGTATTTT
TRBJ2-2	TRBD1	NA	TRBV29-1	CSVQDRANTGELFF	TGCAGCGTTCAAGACAGGGCGAACACCGGGGAGCTGTTTTTT
TRBJ2-7	NA	many	TRBV9	CASSPLGVSYEQYF	TGTGCCAGCAGCCCCCTTGGGGTCTCCTACGAGCAGTACTTC
TRBJ2-3	NA	few	TRBV12-3/TRBV12-4	CASSLWGGTDTQYF	TGTGCCAGCAGTTTGTGGGGGGGCACAGATACGCAGTATTTT
TRBJ2-6	TRBD1	NA	TRBV29-1	CSVEKAGGAPGANVLTF	TGCAGCGTTGAAAAGGCAGGGGGCGCACCTGGGGCCAACGTCCTGACTTTC
TRBJ2-7	NA	few	TRBV7-2	CASSLVTAEQYF	TGTGCCAGCAGCTTAGTGACTGCCGAGCAGTACTTC
TRBJ2-3	NA	NA	TRBV5-1	CASSLDYLDTQYF	TGCGCCAGCAGCTTGGACTATCTAGATACGCAGTATTTT
TRBJ2-7	NA	many	TRBV4-3	CASSQDIGNYEQYF	TGCGCCAGCAGCCAAGACATCGGGAACTACGAGCAGTACTTC
TRBJ2-1	NA	many	TRBV7-2	CASSLEGWVYNEQFF	TGTGCCAGCAGCTTAGAGGGGTGGGTATACAATGAGCAGTTCTTC
TRBJ2-5	TRBD1	few	TRBV5-1	CASSVYRGPQETQYF	TGCGCCAGCAGCGTTTACAGGGGGCCCCAAGAGACCCAGTACTTC
TRBJ2-3	TRBD2	NA	TRBV7-9	CASSLIAGGAETQYF	TGTGCCAGCAGCTTAATAGCGGGGGGGGCAGAAACGCAGTATTTT
TRBJ2-7	TRBD1	few	TRBV20-1	CSARLDRALDEQYF	TGCAGTGCTAGACTAGACAGGGCGTTAGACGAGCAGTACTTC
TRBJ2-1	NA	NA	TRBV6-1	CASSPGIASNEQFF	TGTGCCAGCAGTCCCGGAATAGCAAGCAATGAGCAGTTCTTC
TRBJ2-1	NA	many	TRBV5-1	CASTGVGYNEQFF	TGCGCCAGCACAGGGGTTGGCTACAATGAGCAGTTCTTC
TRBJ2-1	NA	few	TRBV2	CASSPPLGSAYNEQFF	TGTGCCAGCAGTCCCCCACTAGGGAGTGCCTACAATGAGCAGTTCTTC
TRBJ2-7	TRBD2	few	TRBV27	CASSFRGLAGLYEQYF	TGTGCCAGCAGTTTCAGGGGACTAGCGGGTCTTTACGAGCAGTACTTC
TRBJ2-1	TRBD1	few	TRBV28	CASSTGTGPYNEQFF	TGTGCCAGCAGTACAGGGACAGGGCCCTACAATGAGCAGTTCTTC
TRBJ1-2	TRBD1	NA	TRBV12-3/TRBV12-4	CASSLLGTGDYGYTF	TGTGCCAGCAGTTTATTGGGGACAGGGGACTATGGCTACACCTTC
TRBJ1-4	TRBD1	few	TRBV4-2	CASSQEPGQGWEKLFF	TGTGCCAGCAGCCAAGAACCGGGACAGGGGTGGGAAAAACTGTTTTTT
TRBJ2-3	NA	many	TRBV7-9	CASSSGYTQYF	TGTGCCAGCAGCTCAGGGTATACGCAGTATTTT
TRBJ1-1	TRBD1	many	TRBV5-1	CASRTGVGTEAFF	TGCGCCAGCAGGACAGGGGTGGGGACTGAAGCTTTCTTT
TRBJ2-2	NA	few	TRBV7-2	CASSPTGNGELFF	TGTGCCAGCAGCCCAACAGGGAACGGGGAGCTGTTTTTT
TRBJ2-5	NA	many	TRBV7-9	CASSLYSEGETQYF	TGTGCCAGCAGCTTATACTCGGAGGGAGAGACCCAGTACTTC
TRBJ2-1	NA	NA	TRBV7-2	CASSMDYGSYNEQFF	TGTGCCAGCAGCATGGACTATGGCTCCTACAATGAGCAGTTCTTC
TRBJ2-7	NA	NA	TRBV21-1	CASRGANEQYF	TGTGCCAGCCGGGGGGCTAACGAGCAGTACTTC